This T cell receptor (beta chain) was captured by sequencing in a study of human T cells and chemical hapten exposure. In the study overall: Epicutaneous patch tests delivered 0.01% DPC to the upper back, with evaluation at 6 days. Findings of the study overall: DPC sensitization produced no change in TCRs with frequency above 1 in 1000.

The V segment lost 1 base and the J segment 5 bases; nucleotides outside the gene matches: 6. This CDR3 has 15 residues. This clonotype was detected a few times. What it binds is not known. MiXCR, applied by TCRdb to the RACE reads, yields one record per CDR3 protein. This table has roughly 120,000 distinct CDR3 sequences, around 10% appearing once. Time point indicated: patch test 1, 2 weeks after DPC sensitization. The treatment denotes: therapeutic diphenylcyclopropenone sensitization with weekly scalp DPC. J is TRBJ2-5 and V is TRBV12-3 or TRBV12-4; 8 positions match TRBD2. This TCR came from a woman aged 50 to 60 with alopecia areata. Some clones in this sample may be carry-over from other donors' samples. Sequenced material: whole blood, taken in connection with sensitization to the hapten diphenylcyclopropenone (DPC). In DNA, the CDR3 is TGTGCCAGCAGTTTAGGCGGGAGGAGAAAGGAGACCCAGTACTTC. Its protein product is CASSLGGRRKETQYF.